One and the same sample provided the 28 T cell receptor beta chains below, sequenced in a study of T cell clonality in common variable immunodeficiency (dated by TCRdb to between 2014 and 2017). General findings and caveats noted by the study authors: CVID TCRbeta sequences were reported to have fewer deletions and N-nucleotide insertions and to lack highly modified clones with 13 or more V deletions.

The method behind the library was the immunoSEQ multiplex PCR assay. Sourced from immuneACCESS, this table was stored by TCRdb with only in-frame sequences that have V and J called. A share of the clones is absent; for the studies checked, an unresolved V gene accounts for under half, and the remainder has no known explanation. The table for this sample lists 30,000 to 40,000 clones, none of them counted only once. The ten top clones hold over 5% of the sample. Their specific antigens are unknown. The sample comprised peripheral blood mononuclear cells. These receptors were taken from a human donor with common variable immunodeficiency.

This clone was seen a handful of times. The read finishes 3 residues shy of the CDR3 end, and the germline J gene is used to complete it. This chain uses TRBV7-6 with TRBJ1-2, with 9 bases lining up with TRBD1. The CDR3 is 16 residues long. Looked up from germline, CDR1 is SGHVS and CDR2 is FNYEAQ. V lost 3 bases to trimming and J lost 5 bases; unmatched junction nucleotides: 10. The CDR3 bases that were read are TGTGCCAGCAGCTTCGGGACAGGGACAAACCTATATGGC. Translated, it gives CASSFGTGTNLYG. The entire CDR3 is CASSFGTGTNLYGYTF.

A remark on this clone: From the germline J gene comes the end of the CDR3, since the read stops 3 residues before it. The chain recombines TRBV30 with TRBJ2-1, with D perhaps TRBD1 (6 bases). Trimming stripped 0 bases from V and 0 bases from J, with 12 bases between. CDR3 length equals 16 residues. In germline, CDR1 is GTSNPN, CDR2 SVGIG (reference sequence). CDR3 sequence: CAWSVPGQSSYNEQFF. The covered CDR3 bases are TGTGCCTGGAGTGTACCCGGACAGAGCTCCTACAATGAG.

Concerning this clone: The missing CDR3 end, 3 residues past where the read stops, is filled in from the germline J gene. V and J are TRBV6-1 and TRBJ1-1, with 9 bases identical to TRBD1. The CDR3 has 13 amino acids. Germline V gene sequence: CDR1 MNHNS, CDR2 SASEGT. CDR3 residues: CASSGTGVGFAFF. The CDR3 DNA, read in part, is TGTGCCAGCAGTGGGACAGGGGTGGGATTC.

At least ten counts were recorded for this clone. Read coverage stops 3 residues before the CDR3 terminus; the germline J gene supplies the remainder. The chain is built from TRBV14 and TRBJ2-1; no reliable D call. Trimming pared 3 bases from V and 2 bases from J, leaving 5 bases between. Germline CDR1 reads SGHDN; CDR2 reads FVKESK. The CDR3 loop spans 13 amino acids. Incomplete CDR3 DNA: TGTGCCAGCAGCCAGGGCCCCTACAATGAG. Its translation: CASSQGPYNE. The full CDR3 sequence reads CASSQGPYNEQFF.

CDR3 DNA, as far as it was read: TGTGCCAGCTTAGCGGAGGGACCCCTCGACGGC. The encoded protein is CASLAEGPLDG. From start to end, the CDR3 is CASLAEGPLDGYTF. The chain employs TRBV18 and TRBJ1-2, with TRBD1 as a possible D gene (5 bases). The sequence runs out 3 residues before the end of the CDR3; the remainder is reconstructed from the germline J gene. This CDR3 contains 14 residues. Germline V gene data show CDR1 as KGHSH and CDR2 as LQKENI.

On this clone: Read sequence stops 3 residues before the CDR3 end, and the germline J gene provides the missing end. The genes are TRBV6-2 or TRBV6-3 and TRBJ1-1; D call uncertain. V lost 8 bases, J lost 6 bases, and 10 bases lay in between. The CDR3 spans 11 residues. Germline CDR1 MNHEY, CDR2 SVGEGT. CDR3: CASSLGPEAFF. The sequenced CDR3 bases are TGTGCCAGCTCCCTTGGCCCTGAA.

This clone was counted ten times or more. From the germline J gene comes the end of the CDR3, since the read stops 3 residues before it. The V call is TRBV29-1, the J call TRBJ1-2; 7 positions match TRBD1. The CDR3 spans 14 residues. In germline, CDR1 is SQVTM, CDR2 ANQGSEA. The trim removed 7 bases at V and 7 bases at J, leaving 15 bases unmatched. The CDR3 loop reads CSADTLPGGSGYTF. CDR3 DNA, as far as it was read: TGCAGCGCCGACACGTTGCCAGGGGGATCTGGC.

This clone was seen many times. The read halts 3 residues ahead of the CDR3 end, with the missing end drawn from the germline J gene. V is TRBV30 and J is TRBJ2-5, with D perhaps TRBD2 (7 bases). This CDR3 is built from 15 residues. Trimming took 4 bases from V and 0 from J, leaving 15 bases between them. CDR1 is GTSNPN and CDR2 is SVGIG in the germline V gene (reference sequence). The CDR3 loop reads CAWKFGGAYQETQYF. The DNA read from the CDR3 is TGTGCCTGGAAGTTTGGGGGGGCGTACCAAGAGACC.

This clone was observed a few times. The read stops 3 residues short of the end of the CDR3; the missing end is completed from the germline J gene. The chain uses TRBV30 and TRBJ1-4; 11 bases agree with TRBD1. The CDR3 extends over 14 amino acids. Germline trimming cut 8 bases from V and 5 bases from J; bases unmatched to any gene: 7. Germline CDR1 GTSNPN, CDR2 SVGIG (reference sequence). Incomplete CDR3 DNA: TGTGCCGGGGGACAGGGGGGTCCCAATGAAAAA. It yields the protein CAGGQGGPNEK. The complete CDR3 sequence is CAGGQGGPNEKLFF.

This clone was counted at least ten times. With the read ending 3 residues before the CDR3 end, the germline J gene is used to fill in that end. The chain combines TRBV19 with TRBJ2-3, with TRBD2 matching over 12 bases. The CDR3 is 16 residues long. Germline CDR1 reads LNHDA; CDR2 reads SQIVND (reference sequence). V lost 3 bases and J lost 4; bases outside the gene matches: 5. CDR3 bases read: TGTGCCAGTAGTATCTCTAGCGGGGGGGCTTCAGATACG. This encodes CASSISSGGASDT. The full CDR3 is CASSISSGGASDTQYF.

This clone occurred many times. The read ends 3 residues before the CDR3 terminus; that terminus is restored from the germline J gene. This chain joins TRBV2 and TRBJ2-3, with TRBD1 matching over 10 bases. The V gene's germline CDR1 is SNHLY and CDR2 FYNNEI. The V and J ends lost 2 bases and 7 bases, in that order; junction bases with no gene match: 6. CDR3 size: 15 residues. CDR3 sequence: CASSERTGGTNTQYF. The CDR3 bases that were read are TGTGCCAGCAGTGAACGGACAGGGGGAACCAATACG. Complete variable domain (other parts from reference TRBV2 and TRBJ2-3): EPEVTQTPSHQVTQMGQEVILRCVPISNHLYFYWYRQILGQKVEFLVSFYNNEISEKSEIFDDQFSVERPDGSNFTLKIRSTKLEDSAMYFCASSERTGGTNTQYFGPGTRLTVL.

This clone came up a few times. Read coverage stops 3 residues before the CDR3 terminus; the germline J gene supplies the remainder. The chain is built from TRBV5-1 and TRBJ1-2; D is possibly TRBD1 (6 bases). CDR1 is SGHRS and CDR2 is YFSETQ in the germline V gene. This CDR3 is built from 13 residues. Incomplete CDR3 DNA: TGCGCCAGCAGTTTAACCAGGGGAGGAGGC. This translates into CASSLTRGGG. The whole CDR3 sequence reads CASSLTRGGGYTF.

This clone was found a few times. The CDR3 end falls 3 residues outside the read, so it is completed with the germline J gene. The rearrangement joins TRBV5-1 to TRBJ2-3, with D possibly being TRBD2 (6 bases). The germline V gene encodes CDR1 SGHRS and CDR2 YFSETQ. The CDR3 consists of 16 residues. V lost 0 bases, J lost 0 bases, and 11 bases lay in between. Incomplete CDR3 DNA: TGCGCCAGCAGCTTGGTCACTAGCCTTAGCACAGATACG. Translating gives CASSLVTSLSTDT. The entire CDR3 sequence reads CASSLVTSLSTDTQYF. Combining the CDR3 with reference TRBV5-1 and TRBJ2-3 gives the whole variable domain KAGVTQTPRYLIKTRGQQVTLSCSPISGHRSVSWYQQTPGQGLQFLFEYFSETQRNKGNFPGRFSGRQFSNSRSEMNVSTLELGDSALYLCASSLVTSLSTDTQYFGPGTRLTVL.

Of note for this clone: The read terminates 3 residues ahead of where the CDR3 ends, so the germline J gene completes it. This chain uses TRBV2 with TRBJ2-2; 10 bases are a match to TRBD2. This CDR3 region has 16 residues. Germline CDR1 SNHLY, CDR2 FYNNEI. J was trimmed by 1 base and V by 4 bases; bases with no gene match: 3. The CDR3 sequence: CASSALAGRNTGELFF. CDR3 DNA (partial): TGTGCCAGCAGTGCACTAGCGGGGAGGAACACCGGGGAG.

This clone was detected ten times or more. The CDR3 end falls 3 residues outside the read, so it is completed with the germline J gene. V is TRBV6-1 and J is TRBJ2-2; no definite D call. V was trimmed by 0 bases and J by 4 bases, leaving 9 bases between them. The CDR3 runs 15 residues. Germline V gives CDR1 MNHNS, CDR2 SASEGT. The chain's CDR3 is CASSEATRPTGELFF. Partial CDR3 DNA: TGTGCCAGCAGTGAAGCAACAAGGCCCACCGGGGAG.

Note on this clone: The read ends 3 residues before the CDR3 terminus; that terminus is restored from the germline J gene. The rearrangement links TRBV7-3 to TRBJ1-1; D unclear. The ends were cut back, 0 bases at V and 5 bases at J, with 10 bases in the middle. This CDR3 is built from 14 residues. CDR1 SGHTA and CDR2 FQGTGA come from the germline V gene. CDR3 loop: CASSLTRGNTEAFF. The sequenced part of the CDR3 DNA is TGTGCCAGCAGCTTAACGCGGGGAAATACTGAA.

This clone was seen more than once but under ten times. The missing CDR3 end, 3 residues past where the read stops, is filled in from the germline J gene. The chain joins TRBV29-1 to TRBJ1-2; TRBD1 agrees at 12 bases. The CDR3 contains 14 residues. Per germline, CDR1 SQVTM and CDR2 ANQGSEA. With V trimmed by 4 bases and J by 3 bases, 3 bases remained unmatched. The DNA read from the CDR3 is TGCAGCGTTGGGGACAGGGGGCTGGACTATGGC. The encoded protein is CSVGDRGLDYG. The full CDR3 is CSVGDRGLDYGYTF. Full variable domain (outside the CDR3, taken from reference TRBV29-1 and TRBJ1-2): SAVISQKPSRDICQRGTSLTIQCQVDSQVTMMFWYRQQPGQSLTLIATANQGSEATYESGFVIDKFPISRPNLTFSTLTVSNMSPEDSSIYLCSVGDRGLDYGYTFGSGTRLTVV.

This clone was observed at least ten times. The read stops 3 residues short of the end of the CDR3; the missing end is completed from the germline J gene. V gene TRBV19 combines with J gene TRBJ1-4; 7 nucleotides match TRBD1. The CDR3 sequence is 15 residues long. V was pared by 5 bases and J by 4 bases, with 7 bases of the junction left unmatched. Germline values: CDR1 LNHDA, CDR2 SQIVND (reference sequence). The CDR3 DNA, read in part, is TGTGCCAGTAGTGCTACGGGACAGCATAATGAAAAA. It encodes CASSATGQHNEK. The CDR3 as a whole reads CASSATGQHNEKLFF.

At least ten counts were recorded for this clone. The read terminates 3 residues ahead of where the CDR3 ends, so the germline J gene completes it. The chain has TRBV19 and TRBJ2-1; TRBD2 aligns across 12 bases. Losses at the gene ends were 5 bases for V and 8 bases for J; bases not matched to a gene: 10. The CDR3 covers 16 residues. Germline CDR1 LNHDA, CDR2 SQIVND (reference sequence). This CDR3 reads CASSPRLAGASYEQFF. The part of the CDR3 DNA that was read is TGTGCCAGTAGTCCCCGACTAGCGGGGGCCTCCTATGAG.

In this sample, this clone turned up many times. The read ends 3 residues early relative to the CDR3; the germline J gene fills the gap. The chain employs TRBV2 and TRBJ1-1, with 8 positions matching TRBD1. V shed 7 bases, J shed 1 base, and the junction held 11 bases outside the gene matches. CDR3 size: 16 residues. Germline-derived CDR1 and CDR2 are SNHLY and FYNNEI. The CDR3 sequence: CASMKVTGAWNTEAFF. The sequenced CDR3 bases are TGTGCCAGCATGAAGGTGACAGGGGCATGGAACACTGAA.

This clone was counted many times. From the germline J gene comes the end of the CDR3, since the read stops 3 residues before it. This chain connects TRBV18 to TRBJ2-2, with D possibly matching TRBD1 (6 bases). Trimming removed 1 base from V and 4 bases from J, with 19 bases in between. The length of the CDR3 is 18 residues. CDR1 KGHSH and CDR2 LQKENI come from the germline V gene. This chain's CDR3 is CASSPRPINRDTTGELFF. CDR3 DNA (partial): TGTGCCAGCTCACCACGTCCTATCAACAGGGATACCACCGGGGAG.

The sample holds many counts of this clone. The observed sequence ends 3 residues before the CDR3 terminus, with the missing tail filled in from the germline J gene. The chain combines TRBV20-1 with TRBJ1-5; 7 bases align to TRBD1. Per germline, CDR1 DFQATT and CDR2 SNEGSKA (reference sequence). Trimming at V came to 3 bases and at J to 9 bases, leaving 8 bases not matched to a gene. The CDR3 spans 13 residues. The CDR3 protein is CSAREGADRPQHF. The sequenced CDR3 bases are TGCAGTGCTAGGGAGGGGGCGGATCGGCCC.

This clone showed up many times. The read stops 3 residues short of the end of the CDR3; the missing end is completed from the germline J gene. This sequence joins TRBV4-1 and TRBJ1-2; the match to TRBD1 covers 10 bases. The CDR3 has 18 residues. CDR1 is MGHRA and CDR2 is YSYEKL in the germline V gene. V gave up 1 base and J gave up 7 bases; unmatched junction bases: 15. The CDR3 here is CASSQAHLSTGGSGGYTF. The CDR3 bases that were read are TGCGCCAGCAGCCAAGCACACCTTTCGACAGGGGGCAGCGGTGGC.

This clone was counted ten times or more. The observed sequence ends 3 residues before the CDR3 terminus, with the missing tail filled in from the germline J gene. V is TRBV11-3 and J is TRBJ1-1; 8 bases are shared with TRBD1. The CDR3 has 15 residues. From germline, CDR1 is SGHNT and CDR2 YENEEA. V shed 3 bases and J 3 bases; nucleotides not matched to a gene: 6. CDR3 DNA, as far as it was read: TGTGCCAGCAGCTTCCCCTCGGACAGGGACACTGAA. This gives the protein CASSFPSDRDTE. The entire CDR3 reads CASSFPSDRDTEAFF. Supplemented by reference TRBV11-3 and TRBJ1-1, the full variable domain reads EAGVVQSPRYKIIEKKQPVAFWCNPISGHNTLYWYLQNLGQGPELLIRYENEEAVDDSQLPKDRFSAERLKGVDSTLKIQPAELGDSAVYLCASSFPSDRDTEAFFGQGTRLTVV.

This clone was observed at least ten times. The CDR3 end falls 3 residues outside the read, so it is completed with the germline J gene. This chain uses TRBV18 with TRBJ1-3; 7 nucleotides match TRBD1. With 0 bases clipped from V and 7 bases from J, the junction kept 9 bases outside the gene matches. This CDR3 has 16 amino acids. Germline values: CDR1 KGHSH, CDR2 LQKENI. CDR3 bases read: TGTGCCAGCTCACCACCAAACAGGGGACCGAGGAACACC. Its protein is CASSPPNRGPRNT. Given in full, the CDR3 is CASSPPNRGPRNTIYF.

As concerns this clone: The read ends 3 residues shy of where the CDR3 ends; the end is completed using the germline J gene. The V and J genes are TRBV30 and TRBJ1-5; a weak D match, TRBD1 (5 bases). V was shortened by 2 bases and J by 4 bases, with 9 bases between the two germline ends. The CDR3 extends over 13 amino acids. Per germline, CDR1 GTSNPN and CDR2 SVGIG (reference sequence). CDR3 DNA (partial): TGTGCCTGGAGTACACAGGCTAATCAGCCC. This gives the protein CAWSTQANQP. The entire CDR3 sequence reads CAWSTQANQPQHF.

This clone was seen a handful of times. The read falls 3 residues short of the CDR3 end, and the missing part is taken from the germline J gene. The chain employs TRBV6-1 and TRBJ1-2, with D maybe TRBD1 (6 bases). The CDR3 is 19 residues long. Germline V CDR1 and CDR2: MNHNS, SASEGT. The V and J ends lost 1 base and 2 bases respectively, with 23 bases between them. The covered CDR3 bases are TGTGCCAGCAGTGAAGTCGGGCCGAGGGGGGGGGTTGGCAACTATGGC. It specifies CASSEVGPRGGVGNYG. The CDR3 in full is CASSEVGPRGGVGNYGYTF.

Ten or more counts support this clone. The read ends 3 residues before the CDR3 terminus; that terminus is restored from the germline J gene. The gene calls are TRBV19 and TRBJ2-1; 11 bases are a match to TRBD2. V shed 6 bases and J 4 bases; nucleotides not matched to a gene: 5. The CDR3 is 15 amino acids. Germline loops: CDR1 LNHDA, CDR2 SQIVND (reference sequence). The DNA read from the CDR3 is TGTGCCAGTAGACTAGCGGGGGAGATATACAATGAG. This encodes CASRLAGEIYNE. From start to end, the CDR3 is CASRLAGEIYNEQFF.